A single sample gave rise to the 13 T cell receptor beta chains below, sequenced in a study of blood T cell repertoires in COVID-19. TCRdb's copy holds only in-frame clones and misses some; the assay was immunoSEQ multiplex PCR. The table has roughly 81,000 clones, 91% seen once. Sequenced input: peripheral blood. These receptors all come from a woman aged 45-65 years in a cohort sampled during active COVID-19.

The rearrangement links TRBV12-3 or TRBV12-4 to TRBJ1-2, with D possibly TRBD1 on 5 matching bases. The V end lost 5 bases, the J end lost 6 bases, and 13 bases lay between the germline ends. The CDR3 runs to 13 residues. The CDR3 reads CASSPLIRDGYTF. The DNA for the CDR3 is TGTGCCAGCAGTCCCCTCATCAGGGATGGCTACACCTTC.

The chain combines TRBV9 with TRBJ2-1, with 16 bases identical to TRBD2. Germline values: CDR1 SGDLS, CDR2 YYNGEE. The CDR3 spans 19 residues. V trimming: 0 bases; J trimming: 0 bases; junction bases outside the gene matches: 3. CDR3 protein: CASSVEGLAGGRSYNEQFF. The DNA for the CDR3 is TGTGCCAGCAGCGTAGAGGGACTAGCGGGAGGGCGCTCCTACAATGAGCAGTTCTTC.

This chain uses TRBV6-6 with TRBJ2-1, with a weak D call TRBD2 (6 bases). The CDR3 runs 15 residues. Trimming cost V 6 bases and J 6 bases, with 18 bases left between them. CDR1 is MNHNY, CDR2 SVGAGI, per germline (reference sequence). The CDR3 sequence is CASRSPGLGFNEQFF. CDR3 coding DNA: TGTGCCAGCAGGTCCCCGGGACTTGGCTTCAATGAGCAGTTCTTC.

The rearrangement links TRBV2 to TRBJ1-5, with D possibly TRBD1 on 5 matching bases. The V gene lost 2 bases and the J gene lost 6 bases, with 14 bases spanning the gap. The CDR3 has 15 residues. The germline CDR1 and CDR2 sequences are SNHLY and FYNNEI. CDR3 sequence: CASSEFGQPTQPQHF. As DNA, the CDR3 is TGTGCCAGCAGTGAATTTGGACAACCCACTCAGCCCCAGCATTTT.

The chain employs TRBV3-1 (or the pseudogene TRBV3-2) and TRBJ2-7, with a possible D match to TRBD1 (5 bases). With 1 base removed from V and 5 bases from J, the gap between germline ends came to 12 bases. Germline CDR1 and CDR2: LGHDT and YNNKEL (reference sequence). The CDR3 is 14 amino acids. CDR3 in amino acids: CASSQGTGSNEQYF. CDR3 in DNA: TGTGCCAGCAGCCAAGGTACAGGTTCCAACGAGCAGTACTTC.

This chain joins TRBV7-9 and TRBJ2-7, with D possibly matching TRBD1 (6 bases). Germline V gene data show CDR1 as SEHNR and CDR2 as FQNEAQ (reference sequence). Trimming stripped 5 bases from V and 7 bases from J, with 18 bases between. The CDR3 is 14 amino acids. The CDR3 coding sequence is TGTGCCAGCAGCCACGGGTCAGGGGTCGGGGAGCAGTACTTC. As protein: CASSHGSGVGEQYF.

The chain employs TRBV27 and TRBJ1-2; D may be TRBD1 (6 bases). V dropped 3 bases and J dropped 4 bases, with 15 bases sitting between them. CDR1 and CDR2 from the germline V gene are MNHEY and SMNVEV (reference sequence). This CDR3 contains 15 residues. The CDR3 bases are TGTGCCAGCAGTTTCTTGTCGGGGGGCGGCTATGGCTACACCTTC. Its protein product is CASSFLSGGGYGYTF.

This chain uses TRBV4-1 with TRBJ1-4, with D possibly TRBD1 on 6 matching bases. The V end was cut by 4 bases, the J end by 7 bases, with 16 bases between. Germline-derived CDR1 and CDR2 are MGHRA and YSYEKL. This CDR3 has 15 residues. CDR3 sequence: CASSRDDRTREKLFF. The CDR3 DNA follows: TGCGCCAGCAGCCGAGATGACAGGACCCGTGAAAAACTGTTTTTT.

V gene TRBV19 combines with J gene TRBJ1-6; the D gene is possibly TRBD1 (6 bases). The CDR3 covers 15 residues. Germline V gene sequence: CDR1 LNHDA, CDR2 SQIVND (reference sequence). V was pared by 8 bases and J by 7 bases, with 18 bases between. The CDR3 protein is CASAHRTAGNSPLHF. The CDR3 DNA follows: TGTGCCAGTGCGCATCGGACAGCCGGAAATTCACCCCTCCACTTT.

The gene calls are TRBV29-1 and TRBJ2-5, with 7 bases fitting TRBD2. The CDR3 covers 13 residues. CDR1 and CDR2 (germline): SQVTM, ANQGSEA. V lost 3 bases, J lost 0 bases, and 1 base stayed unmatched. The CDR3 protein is CSVDAGDQETQYF. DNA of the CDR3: TGCAGCGTTGACGCGGGGGACCAAGAGACCCAGTACTTC.

The CDR3 coding sequence is TGTGCCACCAGTGATGGGACTCCACAAGCTTTCTTT. Translating gives CATSDGTPQAFF. The chain recombines TRBV24-1 with TRBJ1-1, with a weak D call TRBD1 (5 bases). Looked up from germline, CDR1 is KGHDR and CDR2 is SFDVKD. The CDR3 runs to 12 residues. V shed 3 bases and J shed 9 bases, with 10 bases lying between them.

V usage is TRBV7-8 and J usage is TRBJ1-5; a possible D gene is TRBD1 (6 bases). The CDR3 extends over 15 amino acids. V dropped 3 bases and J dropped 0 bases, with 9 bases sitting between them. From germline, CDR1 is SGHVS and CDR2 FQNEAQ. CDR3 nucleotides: TGTGCCAGCAGCTTGGACAGCCATAGCAATCAGCCCCAGCATTTT. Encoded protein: CASSLDSHSNQPQHF.

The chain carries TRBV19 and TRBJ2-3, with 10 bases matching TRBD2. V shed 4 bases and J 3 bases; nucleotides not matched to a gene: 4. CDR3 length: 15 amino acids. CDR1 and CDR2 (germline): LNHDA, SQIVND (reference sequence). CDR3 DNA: TGTGCCAGTAGTAGGACTAGCGGAGAGACAGATACGCAGTATTTT. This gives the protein CASSRTSGETDTQYF.